The next 11 T cell receptor beta chains were all read from a single sample in a study of cytomegalovirus exposure and HLA in healthy donors. PCR amplification relied on 60 Vbeta primers (plus 13 Jbeta primers). Sequencing was performed with immunoSEQ multiplex PCR; in TCRdb, only in-frame clones are kept and a portion is missing. The sample yields 80,000 to 95,000 clones, over 70% seen once. The sequenced sample was PBMCs. The receptors stem from a man aged 18 to 30 in good health and CMV-seropositive.

V usage is TRBV7-6 and J usage is TRBJ1-5; D not certain. CDR1 SGHVS and CDR2 FNYEAQ come from the germline V gene. V was shortened by 2 bases and J by 2 bases, with 10 bases between the two germline ends. CDR3 size: 15 residues. The CDR3 sequence is CASSLSGSGNQPQHF. CDR3 DNA sequence: TGTGCCAGCAGCTTAAGTGGGAGCGGCAATCAGCCCCAGCATTTT.

This clone appeared once. The CDR3 DNA follows: TGTGCCAGCAGTGTCCAGTCTGAACGAAACACCATATATTTT. Protein: CASSVQSERNTIYF. The V and J genes are TRBV28 and TRBJ1-3; D gene uncertain. The CDR3 loop spans 14 amino acids. The germline gives CDR1 MDHEN, CDR2 SYDVKM. With 5 bases removed from V and 5 bases from J, the gap between germline ends came to 13 bases.

The chain employs TRBV9 and TRBJ1-1; D might be TRBD1 (6 bases). Germline CDR1 is SGDLS and CDR2 is YYNGEE. The CDR3 spans 15 residues. V lost 4 bases and J lost 0, with 13 bases in between. CDR3 coding DNA: TGTGCCAGCAGCCCCGGGGGGGCGGTGAACACTGAAGCTTTCTTT. It codes for CASSPGGAVNTEAFF.

This clone was seen a few times. This chain uses TRBV7-3 with TRBJ1-2; the match to TRBD1 covers 7 bases. The CDR3 contains 13 residues. V dropped 4 bases and J dropped 4; count of bases not matched to a gene: 3. The germline V gene encodes CDR1 SGHTA and CDR2 FQGTGA. CDR3 DNA sequence: TGTGCCAGCAGCTCCTACAGGGGCTATGGCTACACCTTC. Its protein is CASSSYRGYGYTF.

V usage is TRBV28 and J usage is TRBJ1-2; 7 bases line up with TRBD1. Trimming at V came to 7 bases and at J to 8 bases, leaving 13 bases not matched to a gene. This CDR3 has 14 residues. Germline CDR1 is MDHEN and CDR2 is SYDVKM. The CDR3 spells CASNLRDSSKGYTF. The DNA of the CDR3 is TGTGCCAGCAACCTCCGGGACAGCTCTAAGGGCTACACCTTC.

The chain recombines TRBV5-6 with TRBJ1-2; D remains ambiguous. The CDR3 runs to 11 residues. Looked up from germline, CDR1 is SGHDT and CDR2 is YYEEEE. Trimming stripped 5 bases from V and 6 bases from J, with 8 bases between. In nucleotides, the CDR3 is TGTGCCAGCAGGAGAGGGAATGGCTACACCTTC. Its protein product is CASRRGNGYTF.

The gene calls are TRBV28 and TRBJ2-5; 8 nucleotides agree with TRBD2. Germline trimming cut 3 bases from V and 5 bases from J; bases unmatched to any gene: 8. The CDR3 loop spans 15 amino acids. Germline V lookup: CDR1 MDHEN, CDR2 SYDVKM. The CDR3 spells CASSFRLAGGETQYF. The CDR3 DNA is TGTGCCAGCAGTTTTCGGCTAGCGGGTGGGGAGACCCAGTACTTC.

The rearrangement uses TRBV6-6 and TRBJ2-7; 11 positions agree with TRBD2. Germline V gene data show CDR1 as MNHNY and CDR2 as SVGAGI (reference sequence). J lost 2 bases, V lost 5 bases, and 5 bases had no gene match. CDR3 length: 15 residues. The CDR3 nucleotides read TGTGCCAGCAGTCCGACTAGCGGGACAGCCTACGAGCAGTACTTC. It translates to CASSPTSGTAYEQYF.

This chain connects TRBV11-2 to TRBJ2-2; 8 positions match TRBD2. The trim removed 5 bases at V and 10 bases at J, leaving 3 bases unmatched. The germline V gene has CDR1 SGHAT and CDR2 FQNNGV. The CDR3 runs to 12 residues. The CDR3 DNA reads as TGTGCCAGCAGCGACGGGAGGGAGGAGCTGTTTTTT. This sequence encodes CASSDGREELFF.

The chain carries TRBV10-1 and TRBJ2-3; D is possibly TRBD2 (6 bases). Deletions cut 2 bases from V and 8 bases from J, with 14 bases between. CDR1 is WNHNN, CDR2 SYGVQD, per germline (reference sequence). The CDR3 spans 14 residues. The chain's CDR3 is CASSENRFGGTQYF. CDR3 DNA sequence: TGCGCCAGCAGTGAGAACAGGTTCGGGGGTACGCAGTATTTT.

Here the CDR3 reads CASSVGLAGGPGAEQYF. Here the CDR3 DNA reads TGTGCCAGCAGCGTGGGACTAGCGGGAGGGCCGGGAGCCGAGCAGTACTTC. The chain couples TRBV5-4 to TRBJ2-7; 16 bases align to TRBD2. CDR1 is SGHNT, CDR2 YYREEE, per germline (reference sequence). V gave up 4 bases and J gave up 6 bases; unmatched junction bases: 10. This CDR3 comprises 17 residues.